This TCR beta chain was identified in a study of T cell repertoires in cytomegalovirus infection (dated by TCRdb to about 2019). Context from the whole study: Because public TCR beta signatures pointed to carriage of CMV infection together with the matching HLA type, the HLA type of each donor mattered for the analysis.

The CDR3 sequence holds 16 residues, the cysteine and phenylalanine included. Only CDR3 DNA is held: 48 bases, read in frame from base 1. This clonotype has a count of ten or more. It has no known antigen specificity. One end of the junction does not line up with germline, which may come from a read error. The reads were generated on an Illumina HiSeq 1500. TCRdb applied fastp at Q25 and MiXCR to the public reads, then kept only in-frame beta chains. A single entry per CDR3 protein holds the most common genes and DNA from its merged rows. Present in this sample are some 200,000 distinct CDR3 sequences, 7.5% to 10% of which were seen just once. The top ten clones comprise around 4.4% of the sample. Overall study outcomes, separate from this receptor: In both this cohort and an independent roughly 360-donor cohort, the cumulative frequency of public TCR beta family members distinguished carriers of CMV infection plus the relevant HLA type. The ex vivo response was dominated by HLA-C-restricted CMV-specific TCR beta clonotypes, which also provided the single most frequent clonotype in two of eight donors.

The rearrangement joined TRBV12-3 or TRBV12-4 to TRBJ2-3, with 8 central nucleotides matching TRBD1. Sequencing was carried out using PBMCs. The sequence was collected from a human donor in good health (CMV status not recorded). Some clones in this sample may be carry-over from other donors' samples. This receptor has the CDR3 CASSVAGTGDTDTQYF. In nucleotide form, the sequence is TGTGCCAGCAGTGTAGCCGGGACAGGAGACACAGATACGCAGTATTTT.